Here is one T cell receptor beta chain with its context. The source of the sample is a study of blood T cells in healthy people across ages. The use of a sample-barcoded 5' primer and a J-beta primer mix characterized a second PCR of roughly 7 to 11 cycles. Each cDNA molecule carried a tag from a template-switch adaptor that contained 12 random nucleotides. No fewer than 2.5 million CDR3-containing paired-end reads came from each sample. MiXCR, applied by TCRdb to the 5' RACE reads, yields one record per CDR3 protein. The repertoire holds under 1,000,000 distinct CDR3 sequences, with around half as singletons. V lost 3 bases, J lost 0 bases, and 10 bases lay in between. Germline V gene lookup returns CDR1 LGHDT and CDR2 YNNKEL (reference sequence). This CDR3 is built from 15 residues.

Sequencing was done on a sample of blood. V is TRBV3-1 and J is TRBJ2-3; D is perhaps TRBD2 (6 bases). This receptor was obtained from a man older than 75 in good health. The CDR3 loop is CASSQRGRSTDTQYF. The CDR3 nucleotides are TGTGCCAGCAGCCAGCGGGGTCGGAGCACAGATACGCAGTATTTT.